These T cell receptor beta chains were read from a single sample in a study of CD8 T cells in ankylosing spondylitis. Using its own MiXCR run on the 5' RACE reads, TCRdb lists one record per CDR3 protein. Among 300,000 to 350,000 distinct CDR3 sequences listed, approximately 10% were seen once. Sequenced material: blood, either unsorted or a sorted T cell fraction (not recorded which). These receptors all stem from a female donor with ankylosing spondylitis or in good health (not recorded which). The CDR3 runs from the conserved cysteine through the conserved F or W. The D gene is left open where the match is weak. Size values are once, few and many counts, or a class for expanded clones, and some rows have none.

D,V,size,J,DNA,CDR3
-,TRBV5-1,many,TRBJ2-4,TGCGCCAGCAGCTTGGAGGATGGGCGAGGGAACATTCAGTACTTC,CASSLEDGRGNIQYF
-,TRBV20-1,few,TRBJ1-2,TGCAGTGCCACCGTGGGGATGGATGGCTACACCTTC,CSATVGMDGYTF
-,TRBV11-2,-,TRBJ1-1,TGTGCCAGCAGCGTTACGACGCGTACTGAAGCTTTCTTT,CASSVTTRTEAFF
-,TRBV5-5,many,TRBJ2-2,TGTGCCACCCAGAGTTCCCTCATCAAGACCGGGGAGCTGTTTTTT,CATQSSLIKTGELFF
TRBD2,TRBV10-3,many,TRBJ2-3,TGTGCCATCAGTCGGGGACTAGCCGCTACAGATACGCAGTATTTT,CAISRGLAATDTQYF
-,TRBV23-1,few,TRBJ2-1,TGCGCCAGCAGTCAATCGAAGGGTATTCAGTTCTTC,CASSQSKGIQFF
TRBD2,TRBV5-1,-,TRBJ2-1,TGCGCCAGCAGCTCCGGACTAGTTCCATACAATGAGCAGTTCTTC,CASSSGLVPYNEQFF
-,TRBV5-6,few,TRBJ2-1,TGTGCCAGCAGCTTAGCCCCTCCGACTGAGCAGTTCTTC,CASSLAPPTEQFF
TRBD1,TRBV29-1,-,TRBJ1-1,TGCAGCGTTTGGGACAGGGGGTCGAGCACTGAAGCTTTCTTT,CSVWDRGSSTEAFF
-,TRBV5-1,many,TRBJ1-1,TGCGCCAGCAGCTTCCCAGGGCAGCCGAACACTGAAGCTTTCTTT,CASSFPGQPNTEAFF
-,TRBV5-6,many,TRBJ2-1,TGTGCCAGCAGCTCCTATGGTACTAGCCAATACAATGAGCAGTTCTTC,CASSSYGTSQYNEQFF
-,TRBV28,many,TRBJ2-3,TGTGCCAGCAGTCCCAGGGGAAGAGATACGCAGTATTTT,CASSPRGRDTQYF
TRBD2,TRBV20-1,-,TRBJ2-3,TGCAGTGCCAGACTAGCCCCCAGGGATACGCAGTATTTT,CSARLAPRDTQYF
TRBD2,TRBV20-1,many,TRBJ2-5,TGCAGTGCTAGGCCCACTAGCGGGAGGGGAGAGACCCAGTACTTC,CSARPTSGRGETQYF
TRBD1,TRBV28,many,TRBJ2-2,TGTGCCAGCAGTTTAGGGACAGTAGTCGGGGAGCTGTTTTTT,CASSLGTVVGELFF
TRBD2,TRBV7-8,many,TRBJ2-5,TGTGCCAGCAGCTTACTAGCGGGGGGGGAGGAGACCCAGTACTTC,CASSLLAGGEETQYF
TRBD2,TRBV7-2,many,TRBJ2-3,TGTGCCAGCAGCTTTGGACTAGCGGGGGGGACGCGAGATACGCAGTATTTT,CASSFGLAGGTRDTQYF
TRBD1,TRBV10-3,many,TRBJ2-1,TGTGCCATCAGGACAGGGGGGGCCTACAATGAGCAGTTCTTC,CAIRTGGAYNEQFF
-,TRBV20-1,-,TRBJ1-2,TGCAGTGCTAGCGGGCAGCTCTATGGCTACACCTTC,CSASGQLYGYTF
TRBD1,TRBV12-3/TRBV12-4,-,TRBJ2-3,TGTGCCAGCATCGACCTCGGACAGGGCAGCACAGATACGCAGTATTTT,CASIDLGQGSTDTQYF
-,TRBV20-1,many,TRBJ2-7,TGCAGTGGCCGGGGGCGGGAGAAGTATGAGCAGTACTTC,CSGRGREKYEQYF
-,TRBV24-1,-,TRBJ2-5,TGTGCCACCAGTGAGGGCTGGGGGCCCCAAGAGACCCAGTACTTC,CATSEGWGPQETQYF
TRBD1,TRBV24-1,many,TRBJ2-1,TGTGCCACCAGTGATTACGAGGGGGCGAGCGCCGATGAGCAGTTCTTC,CATSDYEGASADEQFF
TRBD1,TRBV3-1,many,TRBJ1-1,TGTGCCAGCAGCTCGGCGGTCAGGGGGAGGGAAGGCGAGAACACTGAAGCTTTCTTT,CASSSAVRGREGENTEAFF
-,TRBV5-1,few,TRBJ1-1,TGCGCCAGCGCAGAGGGTGTAGGGGGTGGTACTGAAGCTTTCTTT,CASAEGVGGGTEAFF
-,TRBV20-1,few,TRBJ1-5,TGCAGTGCAACCAGGGAACAGCGAGATCAGCCCCAGCATTTT,CSATREQRDQPQHF
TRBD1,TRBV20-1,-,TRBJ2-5,TGCAGTGCTAGAGAAGGGACAGAGGGAGAGACCCAGTACTTC,CSAREGTEGETQYF
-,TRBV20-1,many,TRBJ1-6,TGCAGTGCTATGGAGGGGGGCTCCTATAATTCACCCCTCCACTTT,CSAMEGGSYNSPLHF
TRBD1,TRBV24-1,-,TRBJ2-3,TGTGCCACCAGCGCTGCAGGGGGCGCAGGCACAGATACGCAGTATTTT,CATSAAGGAGTDTQYF
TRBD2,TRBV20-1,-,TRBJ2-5,TGCAGTGCTTTTCAACTAGCGGGGGTGGGGGAGACCCAGTACTTC,CSAFQLAGVGETQYF
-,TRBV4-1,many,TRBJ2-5,TGCGCCAGCAGCCCTCCTGGGACAACGCAAGAGACCCAGTACTTC,CASSPPGTTQETQYF
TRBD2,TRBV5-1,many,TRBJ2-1,TGCGCCAGCAGCTCGCGGCCGGGGGGGAAGTTAAACAATGAGCAGTTCTTC,CASSSRPGGKLNNEQFF
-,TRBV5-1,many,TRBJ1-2,TGCGCCAGCAGCTTGGTTGATAATAGGGATGGCTACACCTTC,CASSLVDNRDGYTF
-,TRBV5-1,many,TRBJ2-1,TGCGCCAGCAGCTTGACTGTCAATGAGCAGTTCTTC,CASSLTVNEQFF
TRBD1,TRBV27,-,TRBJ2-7,TGTGCCAGCAGGACCGGGACAGGCTCCTACGAGCAGTACTTC,CASRTGTGSYEQYF
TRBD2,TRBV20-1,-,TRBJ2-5,TGCAGTGCTTCCGGGACTAGCGGGAGGGATCAAGAGACCCAGTACTTC,CSASGTSGRDQETQYF
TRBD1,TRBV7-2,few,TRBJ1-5,TGTGCCAGCAGCTCGACAGGGGTCCTTGATCAGCCCCAGCATTTT,CASSSTGVLDQPQHF
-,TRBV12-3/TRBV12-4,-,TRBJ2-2,TGTGCCAGCAGTTTCGCCAGTAACACCGGGGAGCTGTTTTTT,CASSFASNTGELFF
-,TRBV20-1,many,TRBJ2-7,TGCAGTGCTAGAGGAGTCAGGGGTAGCTACGAGCAGTACTTC,CSARGVRGSYEQYF
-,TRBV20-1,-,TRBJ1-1,TGCAGTGCTAGAGAAGGGGGGCTGAACACTGAAGCTTTCTTT,CSAREGGLNTEAFF
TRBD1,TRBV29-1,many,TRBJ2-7,TGCAGCGTTGGGGGGACAGGGACCTACGAGCAGTACTTC,CSVGGTGTYEQYF
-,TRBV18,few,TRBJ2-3,TGTGCCAGCTCCCCGGGGGTAGCAGAAGATACGCAGTATTTT,CASSPGVAEDTQYF
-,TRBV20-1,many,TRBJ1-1,TGCAGTGCCCTGTTGGACCCGAACACTGAAGCTTTCTTT,CSALLDPNTEAFF
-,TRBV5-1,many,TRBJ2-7,TGCGCCAGCAGCACGCTGGCAAGCTACGAGCAGTACTTC,CASSTLASYEQYF
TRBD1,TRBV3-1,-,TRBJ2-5,TGTGCCAGCAGCCAAAGCTTCGGGACAGGGGGAGAGACCCAGTACTTC,CASSQSFGTGGETQYF
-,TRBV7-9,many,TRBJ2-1,TGTGCCAGCAGTTCACGGGCCGAATCCCACAATGAGCAGTTCTTC,CASSSRAESHNEQFF
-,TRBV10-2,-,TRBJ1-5,TGCGCCAGCAGCGAGGTTTGGAATCAGCCCCAGCATTTT,CASSEVWNQPQHF
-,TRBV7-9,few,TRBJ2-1,TGTGCCAGCAGCTTACGAGGGGCCTCCTACAATGAGCAGTTCTTC,CASSLRGASYNEQFF
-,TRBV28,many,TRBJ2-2,TGTGCCAGCAGCAAGGGGGGCAGGGGCCGGATATACACCGGGGAGCTGTTTTTT,CASSKGGRGRIYTGELFF
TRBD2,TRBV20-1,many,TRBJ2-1,TGCAGTGCTAGGAGTAGCGGGGGGGCTTGGGAGCAGTTCTTC,CSARSSGGAWEQFF
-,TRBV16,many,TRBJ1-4,TGTGCCAGCAGCCAGTTGGATGAAAAACTGTTTTTT,CASSQLDEKLFF
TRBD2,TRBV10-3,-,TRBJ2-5,TGTGCCATCAGTTTTCACCATGGTCCTAGCGGGAGGGTATCGGAGACCCAGTACTTC,CAISFHHGPSGRVSETQYF
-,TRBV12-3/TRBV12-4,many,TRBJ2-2,TGTGCCAGCACCCTCGGTGGGGGCGAAACCGGGGAGCTGTTTTTT,CASTLGGGETGELFF
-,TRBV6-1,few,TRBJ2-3,TGTGCCAGCAGCTCCCCCGGCGTCCTAAGCGGTACGCAGTATTTT,CASSSPGVLSGTQYF